The following is a TCR beta chain sequence with its context. V dropped 6 bases and J dropped 0; count of bases not matched to a gene: 3. The CDR3 totals 15 residues. In germline, CDR1 is MNHEY, CDR2 SVGEGT. Using a J-beta primer mix together with a sample-barcoded 5' primer, a second PCR was run for about 7 to 12 cycles. MiXCR was run by TCRdb on the 5' RACE reads, yielding one entry per CDR3 protein. The sample has fewer than 950,000 distinct CDR3 sequences, approximately 35% seen once; the top ten hold 10% to 15%. The donors, aged roughly 6 to 95, were healthy Caucasians from Russia. Every donor provided roughly 10 milliliters of peripheral blood. The extraction recovered at least 5.5 micrograms of total RNA per sample. This entry comes from a study of blood T cells in healthy people across ages.

The V call is TRBV6-2 or TRBV6-3, the J call TRBJ2-3; the match to TRBD1 covers 10 bases. The receptor was isolated from a man younger than 30 in good health. The source material was blood. The CDR3 DNA sequence: TGTGCCAGCAGCGACAGGGGGCGAAGCACAGATACGCAGTATTTT. Protein sequence: CASSDRGRSTDTQYF.